Below, 20 T cell receptor beta chains from the same sample are listed, as sequenced in a study of monozygotic twins with inflammatory bowel disease. TCRdb reprocessed the 5' RACE reads, with one entry per CDR3 protein and no DNA. This sample's table reports 400,000 to 500,000 distinct CDR3 sequences. The sample taken for sequencing was blood. These receptors were taken from a human donor with ulcerative colitis or Crohn's disease, or a healthy co-twin of an affected twin (not recorded which).

This chain links TRBV7-9 with TRBJ2-1; TCRdb's D gene call, TRBD2, goes unchecked for lack of DNA. This CDR3 region has 15 residues. The germline V gene has CDR1 SEHNR and CDR2 FQNEAQ (reference sequence). CDR3 amino acids: CASSLVAGGANEQFF.

The gene calls are TRBV29-1 and TRBJ2-5. This CDR3 has 13 residues. CDR1 and CDR2 (germline): SQVTM, ANQGSEA. The CDR3 sequence is CSVRWSGVETQYF.

This chain connects TRBV13 to TRBJ2-2; TCRdb's assignment of TRBD1 cannot be checked, as there is no DNA. Germline CDR1 and CDR2: PRHDT and FYEKMQ (reference sequence). The CDR3 runs 14 residues. This chain's CDR3 is CASSVDREAGELFF. Filled out from reference TRBV13 and TRBJ2-2, the complete variable domain reads AAGVIQSPRHLIKEKRETATLKCYPIPRHDTVYWYQQGPGQDPQFLISFYEKMQSDKGSIPDRFSAQQFSDYHSELNMSSLELGDSALYFCASSVDREAGELFFGEGSRLTVL.

V gene TRBV7-9 combines with J gene TRBJ2-1; the D call of TRBD1 rests on TCRdb alone, since no DNA is present to check it. The CDR3 runs 15 residues. Germline-derived CDR1 and CDR2 are SEHNR and FQNEAQ (reference sequence). This chain's CDR3 is CASSTPGQGYNEQFF. Filled out from reference TRBV7-9 and TRBJ2-1, the complete variable domain reads DTGVSQNPRHKITKRGQNVTFRCDPISEHNRLYWYRQTLGQGPEFLTYFQNEAQLEKSRLLSDRFSAERPKGSFSTLEIQRTEQGDSAMYLCASSTPGQGYNEQFFGPGTRLTVL.

The V gene is TRBV20-1, the J gene TRBJ1-2; absent DNA, TCRdb's TRBD1 call cannot be checked. There are 16 residues in the CDR3. Germline V lookup: CDR1 DFQATT, CDR2 SNEGSKA (reference sequence). CDR3 residues: CSAGPPGTGGKDGYTF.

The gene calls are TRBV6-1 and TRBJ1-3; lacking DNA, the TRBD1 call made by TCRdb goes unchecked. Germline V gives CDR1 MNHNS, CDR2 SASEGT. CDR3 length equals 13 residues. CDR3 amino acids: CASGRDRGNTIYF.

This rearrangement joins TRBV14 to TRBJ2-2. This CDR3 spans 14 amino acids. CDR1 and CDR2 (germline): SGHDN, FVKESK. This chain's CDR3 is CASSQLRYTGELFF.

CDR3 loop: CASIDSGRSYNEQFF. The chain links TRBV19 to TRBJ2-1; with no DNA, the TCRdb D assignment of TRBD1 cannot be verified. CDR1 is LNHDA and CDR2 is SQIVND in the germline V gene (reference sequence). The CDR3 runs to 15 residues.

The chain couples TRBV29-1 to TRBJ2-4; TCRdb designates TRBD2, a call that cannot be tested without DNA. Germline CDR1 reads SQVTM; CDR2 reads ANQGSEA. There are 14 residues in the CDR3. The CDR3 sequence: CSAGTFEGENIQYF. The full variable domain, with the rest looked up from reference TRBV29-1 and TRBJ2-4, is SAVISQKPSRDICQRGTSLTIQCQVDSQVTMMFWYRQQPGQSLTLIATANQGSEATYESGFVIDKFPISRPNLTFSTLTVSNMSPEDSSIYLCSAGTFEGENIQYFGAGTRLSVL.

This sequence joins TRBV28 and TRBJ2-3; TCRdb calls TRBD2, which cannot be checked without DNA. CDR3 size: 17 residues. Germline V gene lookup returns CDR1 MDHEN and CDR2 SYDVKM. CDR3 in amino acids: CASSLPGLAASTDTQYF.

This chain uses TRBV30 with TRBJ1-5; TCRdb selects TRBD1, and the lack of DNA leaves this call unchecked. CDR1 and CDR2 from the germline V gene are GTSNPN and SVGIG (reference sequence). This CDR3 has 13 residues. CDR3 residues: CAWSTQGDQPQHF.

The rearrangement uses TRBV20-1 and TRBJ1-1; the D gene TCRdb calls, TRBD1, cannot be checked with no DNA. CDR1 and CDR2 from the germline V gene are DFQATT and SNEGSKA (reference sequence). The CDR3 runs to 13 residues. The CDR3 here is CSALTGRGYEAFF.

The chain joins TRBV6-2 or TRBV6-3 to TRBJ1-5; lacking DNA, the TRBD1 call made by TCRdb goes unchecked. Germline CDR1 is MNHEY and CDR2 is SVGEGT. The CDR3 loop spans 16 amino acids. This CDR3 is CASTEAGTPNGQPQHF.

The chain couples TRBV7-3 to TRBJ1-3; there is no DNA to check the TCRdb D call of TRBD1. The CDR3 length is 15 residues. Germline V CDR1 and CDR2: SGHTA, FQGTGA. CDR3 sequence: CASSFSPGSGNTIYF.

The CDR3 is CASSFPNRQGFGHEQYF. The chain couples TRBV28 to TRBJ2-7; TCRdb's assignment of TRBD1 cannot be checked, as there is no DNA. Germline V gene data show CDR1 as MDHEN and CDR2 as SYDVKM. The CDR3 runs to 17 residues. Based on the CDR3 plus reference TRBV28 and TRBJ2-7, the full variable domain is DVKVTQSSRYLVKRTGEKVFLECVQDMDHENMFWYRQDPGLGLRLIYFSYDVKMKEKGDIPEGYSVSREKKERFSLILESASTNQTSMYLCASSFPNRQGFGHEQYFGPGTRLTVT.

The CDR3 sequence is CAGAGGYNSPLHF. This chain links TRBV2 with TRBJ1-6. Germline assignment: CDR1 SNHLY and CDR2 FYNNEI. This CDR3 has 13 amino acids.

The chain joins TRBV6-5 to TRBJ2-5; TCRdb picks TRBD2, but there is no DNA to check that call. CDR3 length equals 17 residues. Germline lookup yields CDR1 MNHEY and CDR2 SVGAGI. This CDR3 is CASNSPPWRGGQETQYF.

CDR3 amino acids: CASSSGLADPAQYF. J is TRBJ2-5 and V is TRBV5-4; there is no DNA to check the TCRdb D call of TRBD2. The CDR3 has 14 residues. Germline CDR1 reads SGHNT; CDR2 reads YYREEE (reference sequence).

The chain has TRBV6-1 and TRBJ1-2; TCRdb designates TRBD1, a call that cannot be tested without DNA. Germline CDR1 and CDR2: MNHNS and SASEGT. The CDR3 covers 15 residues. CDR3: CASRAGTGPYYGYTF.

CDR3 residues: CASSQVQGLEGNEQFF. V gene TRBV3-1 combines with J gene TRBJ2-1; there is no DNA to check the TCRdb D call of TRBD2. Germline V gene lookup returns CDR1 LGHDT and CDR2 YNNKEL (reference sequence). This CDR3 spans 16 amino acids.